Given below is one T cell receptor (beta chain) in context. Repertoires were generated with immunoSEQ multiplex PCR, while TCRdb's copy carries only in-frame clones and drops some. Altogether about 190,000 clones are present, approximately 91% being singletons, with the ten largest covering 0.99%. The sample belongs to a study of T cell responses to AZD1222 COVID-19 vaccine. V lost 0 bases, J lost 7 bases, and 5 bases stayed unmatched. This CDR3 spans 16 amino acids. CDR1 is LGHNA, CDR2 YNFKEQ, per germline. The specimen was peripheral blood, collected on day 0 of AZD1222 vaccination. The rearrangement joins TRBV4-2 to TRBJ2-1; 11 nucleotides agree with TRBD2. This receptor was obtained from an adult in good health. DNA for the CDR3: TGTGCCAGCAGCCAAGATGGGGCTAGCGGGGGGAATGAGCAGTTCTTC. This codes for CASSQDGASGGNEQFF.